This T cell receptor beta chain comes out of a study of OX40 agonist ivuxolimab in advanced cancers. Findings and caveats of the study: Low clonal expansion, among the lowest seen, marked partial responders at 0.1-3.0 mg/kg. At 0.1 to 3.0 mg/kg and by week 6, CD4+ and CD8+ T cells in the blood had expanded clonally.

Clones were read by immunoSEQ multiplex PCR, and TCRdb kept only the in-frame ones, dropping some. The table records about 75,000 clones, more than 75% of them present only once. As concerns this clone: Its antigen is unidentified.

J lost 1 base, V lost 6 bases, and 6 bases had no gene match. CDR3 size: 15 residues. Germline CDR1 reads MNHNS; CDR2 reads SASEGT. Patients were excluded for autoimmune disease history or systemic immunosuppression. The receptor was derived from an adult with an advanced solid tumor such as melanoma, head and neck, liver or kidney cancer. This sample comprised CD4+ or CD8+ T cells sorted from blood, obtained in a trial of the OX40 agonist ivuxolimab. The gene calls are TRBV6-1 and TRBJ1-1; 9 nucleotides align to TRBD1. The CDR3 loop reads CASRGQGGRNTEAFF. For the CDR3, the DNA is TGTGCCAGCAGGGGACAGGGAGGCCGGAACACTGAAGCTTTCTTT.